One and the same sample provided the 22 T cell receptor beta chains below, sequenced in a study of cytomegalovirus exposure and HLA in healthy donors. A multiplex PCR was run with 60 Vbeta primers and 13 Jbeta primers. The method was immunoSEQ multiplex PCR; TCRdb's version includes in-frame clones alone and lacks a portion of them. The sample records 150,000 to 180,000 clones, about 70% being singletons. The sequenced sample consisted of PBMCs. These receptors all stem from a young man in good health and CMV-seronegative.

J is TRBJ1-1 and V is TRBV19; 7 bases are a match to TRBD1. Trimming removed 2 bases from V and 1 base from J; junction bases left unmatched: 1. CDR3 length equals 14 residues. Germline values: CDR1 LNHDA, CDR2 SQIVND (reference sequence). In DNA, the CDR3 is TGTGCCAGTAGTATACAGGGGGAGAACACTGAAGCTTTCTTT. This encodes CASSIQGENTEAFF.

This rearrangement joins TRBV10-2 to TRBJ2-7; tentatively, D is TRBD1 (6 bases). The CDR3 is 13 residues long. V was shortened by 9 bases and J by 2 bases, with 14 bases between the two germline ends. From germline, CDR1 is WSHSY and CDR2 SAAADI. For the CDR3, the DNA is TGCGCCAGAAGATCCCAGGGGACCTACGAGCAGTACGTC. This sequence encodes CARRSQGTYEQYV.

The rearrangement links TRBV7-8 to TRBJ2-3, with 8 bases aligning to TRBD2. Unmatched junction bases numbered 10, after V lost 5 bases and J lost 3 bases. CDR1 is SGHVS, CDR2 FQNEAQ, per germline. The CDR3 covers 16 residues. The CDR3 DNA reads as TGTGCCAGCAGCGTACTGGGCAGCGGGGGAACAGATACGCAGTATTTT. Amino acid sequence: CASSVLGSGGTDTQYF.

J is TRBJ2-2 and V is TRBV7-9; 8 bases line up with TRBD1. Germline lookup yields CDR1 SEHNR and CDR2 FQNEAQ (reference sequence). This CDR3 is built from 16 residues. Trimming at V came to 5 bases and at J to 0 bases, leaving 5 bases not matched to a gene. This CDR3 reads CASSRSGQANTGELFF. CDR3 in DNA: TGTGCCAGCAGCCGATCGGGACAGGCGAACACCGGGGAGCTGTTTTTT.

The chain carries TRBV20-1 and TRBJ1-1; no clear D gene. Germline V CDR1 and CDR2: DFQATT, SNEGSKA (reference sequence). V was shortened by 6 bases and J by 5 bases, with 7 bases between the two germline ends. The CDR3 is made up of 10 amino acids. The CDR3 DNA sequence: TGCAGTGCCCGGGATACTGAAGCTTTCTTT. This translates into CSARDTEAFF.

V gene TRBV9 combines with J gene TRBJ2-2; 10 nucleotides align to TRBD1. Germline CDR1 is SGDLS and CDR2 is YYNGEE. CDR3 length: 14 residues. V was clipped by 7 bases and J by 7 bases; unmatched bases: 7. Here the CDR3 DNA reads TGTGCCAGCCGCCGACAGGGGGCCAACGGGGAGCTGTTTTTT. This codes for CASRRQGANGELFF.

This CDR3 is CASSAPTGQGYNEQFF. As DNA, the CDR3 is TGTGCCAGCAGCGCACCGACGGGACAGGGATACAATGAGCAGTTCTTC. The rearrangement joins TRBV9 to TRBJ2-1; TRBD1 aligns across 9 bases. CDR3 length equals 16 residues. Germline CDR1 is SGDLS and CDR2 is YYNGEE. Unmatched junction bases numbered 8, after V lost 3 bases and J lost 4 bases.

CDR3 DNA sequence: TGCGCCAGCAGCTTGTCCGGGGAAGAGCCCCAGCATTTT. Translated, it gives CASSLSGEEPQHF. This rearrangement joins TRBV5-1 to TRBJ1-5; D ambiguous. The CDR3 extends over 13 amino acids. Germline CDR1 and CDR2: SGHRS and YFSETQ. Trimming pared 1 base from V and 8 bases from J, leaving 10 bases between.

In this sample, this clone turned up a few times. V and J are TRBV7-9 and TRBJ2-2; 11 bases map to TRBD1. This CDR3 has 18 residues. CDR1 is SEHNR and CDR2 is FQNEAQ in the germline V gene (reference sequence). Trimming at V came to 5 bases and at J to 0 bases, leaving 8 bases not matched to a gene. CDR3 sequence: CASSPLPGQGANTGELFF. CDR3 in DNA: TGTGCCAGCAGCCCACTCCCGGGACAGGGGGCGAACACCGGGGAGCTGTTTTTT.

V and J are TRBV28 and TRBJ1-2; 7 positions agree with TRBD1. V lost 10 bases, J lost 0 bases, and 5 bases stayed unmatched. The CDR3 spans 13 residues. Germline-derived CDR1 and CDR2 are MDHEN and SYDVKM. CDR3 DNA: TGTGCCATTCCGGGACAGACTAACTATGGCTACACCTTC. Its protein is CAIPGQTNYGYTF.

This clone was detected only once. This chain connects TRBV5-1 to TRBJ1-1; D might be TRBD1 (6 bases). CDR1 is SGHRS, CDR2 YFSETQ, per germline. V gave up 4 bases and J gave up 3 bases, with 10 bases separating them. The CDR3 extends over 13 amino acids. The CDR3 coding sequence is TGCGCCAGCAGCCAACAGGGTTACACTGAAGCTTTCTTT. Its translation: CASSQQGYTEAFF.

J is TRBJ2-3 and V is TRBV5-1, with 13 bases aligning to TRBD2. The germline V gene has CDR1 SGHRS and CDR2 YFSETQ. There are 18 residues in the CDR3. V was clipped by 0 bases and J by 1 base; unmatched bases: 5. For the CDR3, the DNA is TGCGCCAGCAGCTTGGGCGGGACTAGCGGGACGCGCACAGATACGCAGTATTTT. Its translation is CASSLGGTSGTRTDTQYF.

This clone occurred once. The genes are TRBV11-2 and TRBJ1-4, with D possibly being TRBD1 (6 bases). From germline, CDR1 is SGHAT and CDR2 FQNNGV. V gave up 9 bases and J gave up 5 bases, with 19 bases separating them. The CDR3 length is 15 residues. The CDR3 spells CASTKGGGLNEKLFF. The CDR3 bases are TGTGCCAGTACAAAGGGCGGGGGGCTGAATGAAAAACTGTTTTTT.

The J gene is TRBJ1-2, the V gene TRBV29-1; possibly TRBD1 for D (5 bases). V gave up 6 bases and J gave up 4 bases, with 15 bases separating them. The CDR3 is made up of 13 amino acids. CDR1 is SQVTM, CDR2 ANQGSEA, per germline. Written as DNA, the CDR3 is TGCAGCGTCGAGATCGGGGGGGGCTATGGCTACACCTTC. Protein: CSVEIGGGYGYTF.

This clone was counted only a few times. The CDR3 is CASSQEVGYRNSYEQYF. Here the CDR3 DNA reads TGTGCCAGCAGCCAAGAGGTGGGGTACAGGAACTCCTACGAGCAGTACTTC. This chain links TRBV14 with TRBJ2-7, with D perhaps TRBD1 (5 bases). This CDR3 is built from 17 residues. CDR1 is SGHDN, CDR2 FVKESK, per germline. The germline V and J ends were trimmed by 0 bases and 0 bases, with 15 bases remaining between them.

This clone was seen more than once but under ten times. This sequence joins TRBV19 and TRBJ1-1; D is perhaps TRBD1 (5 bases). Trimming shortened V by 8 bases and J by 1 base, and 8 bases separated the two germline ends. This CDR3 region has 12 residues. CDR1 is LNHDA, CDR2 SQIVND, per germline (reference sequence). The CDR3 nucleotides read TGTGCCAGTTTCACAGGGAACACTGAAGCTTTCTTT. Its protein product is CASFTGNTEAFF. The entire variable domain, with the rest obtained from reference TRBV19 and TRBJ1-1, is as follows: DGGITQSPKYLFRKEGQNVTLSCEQNLNHDAMYWYRQDPGQGLRLIYYSQIVNDFQKGDIAEGYSVSREKKESFPLTVTSAQKNPTAFYLCASFTGNTEAFFGQGTRLTVV.

This chain connects TRBV30 to TRBJ2-7; no reliable D call. The germline CDR1 and CDR2 sequences are GTSNPN and SVGIG (reference sequence). The CDR3 totals 14 residues. V lost 6 bases and J lost 0, with 15 bases in between. CDR3 DNA: TGTGCCTGTCAGGATGCATCCGTCTCCTACGAGCAGTACTTC. It encodes CACQDASVSYEQYF. Full variable domain (rest looked up from reference TRBV30 and TRBJ2-7): SQTIHQWPATLVQPVGSPLSLECTVEGTSNPNLYWYRQAAGRGLQLLFYSVGIGQISSEVPQNLSASRPQDRQFILSSKKLLLSDSGFYLCACQDASVSYEQYFGPGTRLTVT.

The chain couples TRBV5-4 to TRBJ2-7, with 9 bases that match TRBD2. The V segment lost 3 bases and the J segment 4 bases; nucleotides outside the gene matches: 11. Germline values: CDR1 SGHNT, CDR2 YYREEE (reference sequence). The CDR3 consists of 16 residues. CDR3 nucleotide sequence: TGTGCCAGCAGCTCCCGTAGCAGCGGGGGGCTTTACGAGCAGTACGTC. As protein: CASSSRSSGGLYEQYV.

The CDR3 DNA reads as TGTGCCAGCAGCTTTGAGCAGGGTAACTATGGCTACACCTTC. Translated, it gives CASSFEQGNYGYTF. V gene TRBV13 combines with J gene TRBJ1-2; tentative D call: TRBD1 (5 bases). Trimming cost V 3 bases and J 1 base, with 9 bases left between them. The CDR3 extends over 14 amino acids. The germline CDR1 and CDR2 sequences are PRHDT and FYEKMQ (reference sequence).

V is TRBV30 and J is TRBJ1-2, with 12 bases lining up with TRBD1. Germline V gives CDR1 GTSNPN, CDR2 SVGIG (reference sequence). CDR3 length: 14 residues. V lost 5 bases, J lost 5 bases, and 6 bases stayed unmatched. In DNA, the CDR3 is TGTGCCTGGGGGGGGACAGGGGGCCGGTATGGCTACACCTTC. This codes for CAWGGTGGRYGYTF.

J is TRBJ2-1 and V is TRBV6-5; 8 positions agree with TRBD2. The CDR3 loop spans 15 amino acids. With 8 bases clipped from V and 1 base from J, the junction kept 7 bases outside the gene matches. Germline CDR1 reads MNHEY; CDR2 reads SVGAGI. Written as DNA, the CDR3 is TGTGCCAGCGAACGAAGCGGGGGATCCTACAATGAGCAGTTCTTC. It is translated as CASERSGGSYNEQFF.

The J gene is TRBJ2-7, the V gene TRBV4-1; TRBD1 matches at 9 bases. Germline values: CDR1 MGHRA, CDR2 YSYEKL. This CDR3 has 17 amino acids. After removal of 0 bases from V and 3 bases from J, the junction contained 9 bases not matched to a gene. CDR3 nucleotides: TGCGCCAGCAGCCAAGAGCCCCCACAGGGGGCACACTACGAGCAGTACTTC. Translating gives CASSQEPPQGAHYEQYF.